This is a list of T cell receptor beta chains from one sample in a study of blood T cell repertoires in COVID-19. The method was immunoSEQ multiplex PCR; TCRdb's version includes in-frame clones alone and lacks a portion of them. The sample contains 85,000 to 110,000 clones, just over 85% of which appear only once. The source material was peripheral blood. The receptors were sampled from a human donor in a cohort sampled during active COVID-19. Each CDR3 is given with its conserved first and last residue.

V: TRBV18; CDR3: CASSPQTGSGYTF
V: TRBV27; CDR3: CASLEAGGSSYNSPLHF
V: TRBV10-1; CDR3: CASPYRGEGRETQYF
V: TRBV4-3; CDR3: CASSLRLGSGSVFF
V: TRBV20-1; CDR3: CSASGGASGGAEADTQYF
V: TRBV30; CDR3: CAWSPGRTVSYGYTF
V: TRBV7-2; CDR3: CASSYDRQGLNYGYTF
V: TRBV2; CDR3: CASSEFRGAGHEQYF
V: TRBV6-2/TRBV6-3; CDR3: CASSYSPGYSYNEQFF
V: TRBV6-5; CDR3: CASSPGQGANQPQHF
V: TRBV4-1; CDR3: CASSQEARQALFNYGYTF
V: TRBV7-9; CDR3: CASSLVSIRAARETQYF
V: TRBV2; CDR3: CASSDDRLSNQPQHF
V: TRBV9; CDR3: CASSVGETEAFF
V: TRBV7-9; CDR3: CASSPQQGNTEAFF
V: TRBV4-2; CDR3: CASSQDQPETGEQFF
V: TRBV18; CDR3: CASSQAPPPYEQYF
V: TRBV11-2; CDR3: CASSFSSVNTEAFF
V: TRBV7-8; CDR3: CASSLVRTVSNQPQHF
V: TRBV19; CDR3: CASSPRGQHSNQPQHF
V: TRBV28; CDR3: CASRASGSDEQYF
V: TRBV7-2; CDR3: CASSLPGLAVAKNIQYF
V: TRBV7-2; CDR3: CASSFSGGKGYGYTF
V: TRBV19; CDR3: CASSTGTGSYEQYF